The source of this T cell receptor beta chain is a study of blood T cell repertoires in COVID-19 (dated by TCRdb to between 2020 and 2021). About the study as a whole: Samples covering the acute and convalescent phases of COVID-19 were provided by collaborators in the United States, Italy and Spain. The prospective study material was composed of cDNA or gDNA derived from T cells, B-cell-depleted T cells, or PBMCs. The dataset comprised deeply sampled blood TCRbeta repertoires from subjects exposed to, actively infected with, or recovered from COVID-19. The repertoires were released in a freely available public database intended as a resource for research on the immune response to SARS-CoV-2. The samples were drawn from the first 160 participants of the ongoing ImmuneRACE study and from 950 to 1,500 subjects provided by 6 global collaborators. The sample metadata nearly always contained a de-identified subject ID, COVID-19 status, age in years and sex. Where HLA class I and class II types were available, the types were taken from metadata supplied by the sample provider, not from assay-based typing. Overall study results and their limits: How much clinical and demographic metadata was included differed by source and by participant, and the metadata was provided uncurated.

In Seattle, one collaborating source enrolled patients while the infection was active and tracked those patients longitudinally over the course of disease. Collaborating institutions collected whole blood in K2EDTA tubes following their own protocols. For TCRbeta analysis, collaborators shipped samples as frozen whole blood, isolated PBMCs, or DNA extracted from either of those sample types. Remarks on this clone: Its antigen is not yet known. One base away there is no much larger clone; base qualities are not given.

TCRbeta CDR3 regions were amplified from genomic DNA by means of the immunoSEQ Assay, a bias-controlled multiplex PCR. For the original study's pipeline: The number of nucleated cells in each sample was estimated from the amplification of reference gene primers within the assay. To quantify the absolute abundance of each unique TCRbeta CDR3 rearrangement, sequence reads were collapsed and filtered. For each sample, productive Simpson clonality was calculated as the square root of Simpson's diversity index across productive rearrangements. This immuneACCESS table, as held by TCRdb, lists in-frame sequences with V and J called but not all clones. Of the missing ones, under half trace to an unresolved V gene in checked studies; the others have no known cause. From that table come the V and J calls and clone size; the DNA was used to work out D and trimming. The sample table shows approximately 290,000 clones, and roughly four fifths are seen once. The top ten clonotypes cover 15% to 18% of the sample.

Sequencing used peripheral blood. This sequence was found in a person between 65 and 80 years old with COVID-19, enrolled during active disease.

The CDR3 region has the sequence CASSFGTAGSGNTIYF. The DNA reads as follows: TGTGCCAGCAGCTTCGGCACAGCGGGCTCTGGAAACACCATATATTTT. Here the chain combines TRBV11-2 and TRBJ1-3; the D gene cannot be named for sure. In the germline V gene, CDR1 corresponds to SGHAT and CDR2 to FQNNGV. V and J are truncated by 3 bases and 0 bases respectively, leaving an intervening sequence of 12 bases. Measured from the cysteine to the phenylalanine, the CDR3 is 16 residues long. Only the CDR3 DNA is retained, 48 bases long and in frame from the first base.